These 8 T cell receptor beta chains came from one sample sequenced in a study of monozygotic twins with inflammatory bowel disease. TCRdb re-analyzed the 5' RACE reads; it lists each CDR3 protein once, without DNA. This sample's clone table lists around 400,000 distinct CDR3 sequences. Material: blood. The origin of the receptors is a human donor with ulcerative colitis or Crohn's disease, or a healthy co-twin of an affected twin (not recorded which).

The CDR3 protein is CASSVTGQNTDTQYF. This chain connects TRBV10-1 to TRBJ2-3; TCRdb's D call of TRBD1 is untestable without DNA. Germline CDR1 WNHNN, CDR2 SYGVQD (reference sequence). The CDR3 length is 15 residues.

J is TRBJ1-2 and V is TRBV6-1. Germline assignment: CDR1 MNHNS and CDR2 SASEGT. This CDR3 comprises 13 residues. The CDR3 sequence is CASSEAANYGYTF.

The chain combines TRBV30 with TRBJ1-1. CDR3 length equals 12 residues. Germline V gives CDR1 GTSNPN, CDR2 SVGIG (reference sequence). The CDR3 here is CAWSGQNTEAFF.

V is TRBV7-9 and J is TRBJ2-7; the TCRdb D gene call, TRBD1, has no DNA to confirm it. Germline V lookup: CDR1 SEHNR, CDR2 FQNEAQ (reference sequence). This CDR3 has 15 residues. CDR3 residues: CASSLDGGAMYEQYF.

The chain combines TRBV11-2 with TRBJ2-1; lacking DNA, the TRBD2 call made by TCRdb goes unchecked. CDR3 size: 16 residues. From germline, CDR1 is SGHAT and CDR2 FQNNGV. CDR3 protein: CASSFGTSGAYNEQFF. The variable domain in full, with the rest retrieved from reference TRBV11-2 and TRBJ2-1, is EAGVAQSPRYKIIEKRQSVAFWCNPISGHATLYWYQQILGQGPKLLIQFQNNGVVDDSQLPKDRFSAERLKGVDSTLKIQPAKLEDSAVYLCASSFGTSGAYNEQFFGPGTRLTVL.

The chain joins TRBV7-2 to TRBJ1-6. CDR1 and CDR2 from the germline V gene are SGHTA and FQGNSA. This CDR3 contains 13 residues. CDR3 sequence: CASSRWYNSPLHF.

This chain uses TRBV5-6 with TRBJ2-7; without DNA, the TCRdb call of TRBD2 cannot be checked. CDR1 is SGHDT, CDR2 YYEEEE, per germline. The CDR3 extends over 15 amino acids. The CDR3 protein is CASTWLASGGYEQYF.

This sequence joins TRBV9 and TRBJ2-5; TCRdb's D gene call, TRBD2, goes unchecked for lack of DNA. The CDR3 loop spans 15 amino acids. Looked up from germline, CDR1 is SGDLS and CDR2 is YYNGEE. The CDR3 reads CASSVYGGLQETQYF.